Reported below is one T cell receptor beta chain. The TRB cDNA libraries were prepared by 5' RACE with UMI labels. From its re-call of the 5' RACE reads, TCRdb lists each CDR3 protein once, without DNA. The sample includes 43,000 or so distinct CDR3 sequences. The data were obtained in a study of CXCR3-negative and CXCR3-positive naive CD8 T cells. Germline V lookup: CDR1 LNHNV, CDR2 YYDKDF (reference sequence). The CDR3 totals 15 residues. This clonotype was sampled from a human donor in good health. Some clones in this sample may be carry-over from other donors' samples. This chain connects TRBV15 to TRBJ2-1; checking the TCRdb D call of TRBD2 is not possible without DNA. The sample taken for sequencing was naive CXCR3- CD8+ T cells from blood. As for subset: CD45RO-CCR7+CD27+CD95- naive CD8+ T cells lacking CXCR3 (TNR3-). The CDR3 here is CATSRVGLAGDEQFF.